Each of the 18 T cell receptor beta chains below was sequenced from the same sample in a study of T cells in Graves' hyperthyroidism and ophthalmopathy. Using RNA transcripts as the source, TCR beta CDR3 regions were amplified. HTBI primers were the set used in a first-round RT-PCR of the TCR CDR3. TCRdb re-derived calls from the multiplex PCR reads in MiXCR, one entry per CDR3 protein. The data show 160,000 or so distinct CDR3 sequences, with about a tenth seen just once and approximately 20% held by the top ten. The sequenced sample was blood. The receptors derive from a woman aged 18-29 years with Graves' hyperthyroidism that later progressed to Graves' ophthalmopathy.

This clonotype was counted ten times or more. The V and J genes are TRBV15 and TRBJ2-3; D uncertain. CDR3 length: 15 amino acids. The germline V and J ends were trimmed by 0 bases and 2 bases, with 9 bases remaining between them. Per germline, CDR1 LNHNV and CDR2 YYDKDF (reference sequence). CDR3 loop: CATSREVTVTDTQYF. In DNA form, the CDR3 reads TGTGCCACCAGCAGAGAGGTAACAGTCACAGATACGCAGTATTTT.

This clonotype showed up many times. The chain links TRBV2 to TRBJ1-1; unclear D gene. Trimming shortened V by 3 bases and J by 10 bases, and 12 bases separated the two germline ends. The germline gives CDR1 SNHLY, CDR2 FYNNEI. The CDR3 covers 12 residues. The chain's CDR3 is CASSEGRVAAFF. The DNA for the CDR3 is TGTGCCAGCAGTGAGGGGAGGGTTGCAGCTTTCTTT.

This clonotype was seen at least ten times. This chain links TRBV19 with TRBJ1-3; 7 bases fit TRBD1. This CDR3 comprises 19 residues. The germline V gene has CDR1 LNHDA and CDR2 SQIVND (reference sequence). V shed 8 bases and J 0 bases; nucleotides not matched to a gene: 19. This CDR3 reads CASQLRGHRGLSSGNTIYF. Here the CDR3 DNA reads TGTGCCAGTCAACTAAGGGGACACAGGGGCCTGAGCTCTGGAAACACCATATATTTT.

This clonotype was counted many times. The chain couples TRBV6-1 to TRBJ1-5, with 7 bases matching TRBD1. V trimming: 1 base; J trimming: 6 bases; junction bases outside the gene matches: 3. This CDR3 region has 14 residues. Germline values: CDR1 MNHNS, CDR2 SASEGT. CDR3 nucleotide sequence: TGTGCCAGCAGTGAAGGTAGGGGGCCTCAGCCCCAGCATTTT. Its translation is CASSEGRGPQPQHF.

This clonotype was seen a few times. The genes are TRBV19 and TRBJ2-1; D gene unclear. CDR1 and CDR2 from the germline V gene are LNHDA and SQIVND (reference sequence). The CDR3 loop spans 15 amino acids. Trimming pared 3 bases from V and 0 bases from J, leaving 9 bases between. The CDR3 DNA reads as TGTGCCAGTAGTATTGTGGAGAGCTCCTACAATGAGCAGTTCTTC. This gives the protein CASSIVESSYNEQFF. The complete variable domain, with remaining parts taken from reference TRBV19 and TRBJ2-1, reads DGGITQSPKYLFRKEGQNVTLSCEQNLNHDAMYWYRQDPGQGLRLIYYSQIVNDFQKGDIAEGYSVSREKKESFPLTVTSAQKNPTAFYLCASSIVESSYNEQFFGPGTRLTVL.

This clonotype has a handful of counts. The CDR3 region has the DNA TGTGCCAGCAGTTTGATGGGTAGGGAGGAGTACTTC. Its translation: CASSLMGREEYF. J is TRBJ2-7 and V is TRBV12-3 or TRBV12-4, with a tentative D call TRBD2 (6 bases). Deletions cut 3 bases from V and 11 bases from J, with 14 bases between. CDR3 length: 12 amino acids.

This clonotype was seen more than once but under ten times. The rearrangement uses TRBV20-1 and TRBJ2-7, with D perhaps matching TRBD2 (5 bases). The CDR3 length is 16 residues. Trimming left V 1 base short and J 1 base short, with 17 bases between. Germline V CDR1 and CDR2: DFQATT, SNEGSKA (reference sequence). The CDR3 region is CSARAPSRRPSYEQYF. CDR3 coding DNA: TGCAGTGCTAGAGCACCCTCCCGGAGGCCTTCCTACGAGCAGTACTTC.

At least ten counts were recorded for this clonotype. This chain uses TRBV6-6 with TRBJ2-1; D call uncertain. Trimming pared 0 bases from V and 6 bases from J, leaving 12 bases between. This CDR3 is 15 amino acids long. CDR1 is MNHNY, CDR2 SVGAGI, per germline (reference sequence). The CDR3 DNA reads TGTGCCAGCAGTTACTCGAGGAGACAACGCAATGAGCAGTTCTTC. Translating gives CASSYSRRQRNEQFF.

This clonotype turned up a few times. The chain has TRBV15 and TRBJ1-4; TRBD1 is a possible D gene (6 bases). The V gene lost 3 bases and the J gene lost 7 bases, with 15 bases spanning the gap. This CDR3 contains 15 residues. The germline gives CDR1 LNHNV, CDR2 YYDKDF (reference sequence). The CDR3 DNA sequence: TGTGCCACCAGCAGCTCAGGGCTACAGGGTGAAAAACTGTTTTTT. Its translation: CATSSSGLQGEKLFF.

This clonotype was seen ten or more times. The chain combines TRBV28 with TRBJ1-5; no reliable D call. V was clipped by 2 bases and J by 9 bases, with 8 bases between them. The germline V gene has CDR1 MDHEN and CDR2 SYDVKM. This CDR3 comprises 12 residues. CDR3 region: CASSLPQVPQHF. The CDR3 DNA reads as TGTGCCAGCAGTTTACCGCAGGTGCCCCAGCATTTT.

This clonotype has at least ten counts. This chain connects TRBV7-3 to TRBJ1-1; no definite D call. Trimming took off 4 bases at V and 1 base at J, with 7 bases between the two ends. CDR1 and CDR2 (germline): SGHTA, FQGTGA. The CDR3 is 13 residues long. The CDR3: CASSSNRNTEAFF. The CDR3 DNA is TGTGCCAGCAGCTCGAACAGGAACACTGAAGCTTTCTTT.

This clonotype was seen a few times. The gene calls are TRBV15 and TRBJ1-6, with TRBD1 identical over 8 bases. Germline CDR1 LNHNV, CDR2 YYDKDF (reference sequence). The CDR3 covers 17 residues. J was trimmed by 5 bases and V by 3 bases; bases with no gene match: 9. The CDR3 region is CATSRGLDRGNNSPLHF. DNA for the CDR3: TGTGCCACCAGCAGGGGTCTTGACAGGGGAAATAATTCACCCCTCCACTTT.

This clonotype was counted ten times or more. The rearrangement links TRBV28 to TRBJ2-4, with TRBD2 matching over 7 bases. V dropped 5 bases and J dropped 4; count of bases not matched to a gene: 11. Germline CDR1 is MDHEN and CDR2 is SYDVKM. The CDR3 contains 16 residues. The CDR3 reads CASSPRLSGAKNIQYF. Here the CDR3 DNA reads TGTGCCAGCAGTCCCCGTCTGAGCGGGGCTAAAAACATTCAGTACTTC.

This clonotype was recorded at least ten times. J is TRBJ2-1 and V is TRBV24-1; 7 positions match TRBD2. This CDR3 comprises 13 residues. The trim removed 5 bases at V and 9 bases at J, leaving 6 bases unmatched. Germline V CDR1 and CDR2: KGHDR, SFDVKD. The CDR3 DNA reads TGTGCCACCAGTGGGGAGGGGCGCACTGAGCAGTTCTTC. Translated: CATSGEGRTEQFF.

In DNA, the CDR3 is TGTGCCAGCAGCTTGGGACACAGCTCCTACGAGCAGTACTTC. Residues: CASSLGHSSYEQYF. The V and J genes are TRBV5-8 and TRBJ2-7; no firm D call. The CDR3 is 14 residues long. CDR1 is SGHTS and CDR2 is YDEGEE in the germline V gene. Trimming took 0 bases from V and 0 from J, leaving 7 bases between them. Combining the CDR3 with reference TRBV5-8 and TRBJ2-7 gives the whole variable domain EAGVTQSPTHLIKTRGQQATLRCSPISGHTSVYWYQQALGLGLQFLLWYDEGEERNRGNFPPRFSGRQFPNYSSELNVNALELEDSALYLCASSLGHSSYEQYFGPGTRLTVT.

This clonotype was picked up many times. The rearrangement links TRBV30 to TRBJ2-1; 7 bases are shared with TRBD2. Looked up from germline, CDR1 is GTSNPN and CDR2 is SVGIG (reference sequence). Unmatched junction bases numbered 5, after V lost 0 bases and J lost 12 bases. The CDR3 has 12 amino acids. The CDR3 DNA reads TGTGCCTGGAGTGTAGGGAGGGAGGGGCAGTTCTTC. Protein sequence: CAWSVGREGQFF. The full variable domain, in which reference TRBV30 and TRBJ2-1 provide the parts outside the CDR3, is SQTIHQWPATLVQPVGSPLSLECTVEGTSNPNLYWYRQAAGRGLQLLFYSVGIGQISSEVPQNLSASRPQDRQFILSSKKLLLSDSGFYLCAWSVGREGQFFGPGTRLTVL.

This clonotype was seen repeatedly, ten times or more. The V gene is TRBV2, the J gene TRBJ1-2; 10 nucleotides line up with TRBD1. The CDR3 is made up of 12 amino acids. CDR1 is SNHLY, CDR2 FYNNEI, per germline. J gave up 8 bases and V 8 bases, and 5 bases lay outside the gene matches. CDR3 bases: TGTGCCAGCCCGACAGGGGGCACCGGCTACACCTTC. It codes for CASPTGGTGYTF.

This clonotype was picked up many times. CDR3 sequence: CASSFPTSNYGYTF. For the CDR3, the DNA is TGTGCCAGCAGTTTTCCGACATCCAACTATGGCTACACCTTC. The V and J genes are TRBV28 and TRBJ1-2; no firm D call. The V end was cut by 3 bases, the J end by 2 bases, with 10 bases between. From germline, CDR1 is MDHEN and CDR2 SYDVKM. The CDR3 covers 14 residues.